This is a list of T cell receptor beta chains from one sample in a study of T-cell reconstitution after alpha-beta-depleted transplantation in children. TCRdb fed the PCR reads into MiXCR, producing one record per CDR3 protein. The table includes 90,000 to 100,000 distinct CDR3 sequences, less than 25% detected once. The material was PBMCs, obtained before TCRalphabeta/CD19-depleted stem cell transplant. The receptors derive from a boy aged 2-15 years with acute lymphoblastic leukemia, due to receive a stem cell transplant. CDR3s include the opening cysteine and the closing phenylalanine or tryptophan. D genes are given only for firm matches. Size tells how often a clone was seen (once, few, many) or the class of an expanded clone, and some rows leave it out.

>TRBJ1-1|TRBV12-3/TRBV12-4|few|NA
CASSSSLGLPREAFF
TGTGCCAGCAGTTCATCACTGGGACTCCCCCGCGAAGCTTTCTTT
>TRBJ2-3|TRBV5-1|few|TRBD2
CASSLGASGAVDTQYF
TGCGCCAGCAGCTTGGGGGCTAGCGGAGCGGTGGATACGCAGTATTTT
>TRBJ2-2|TRBV9|few|NA
CASSVLITGELFF
TGTGCCAGCAGCGTCCTTATCACCGGGGAGCTGTTTTTT
>TRBJ2-7|TRBV10-3|NA|NA
CAISAPGQVSYEQYF
TGTGCCATCAGTGCACCGGGACAAGTATCCTACGAGCAGTACTTC
>TRBJ2-7|TRBV9|many|TRBD2
CASSTQGRGGDEQYF
TGTGCCAGCAGCACCCAAGGACGGGGGGGCGACGAGCAGTACTTC
>TRBJ2-2|TRBV19|few|NA
CASNSLVGFGNTGELFF
TGTGCCAGTAATTCGTTGGTGGGATTCGGGAACACCGGGGAGCTGTTTTTT
>TRBJ1-5|TRBV20-1|NA|NA
CSAGDAGRPQHF
TGCAGTGCTGGTGATGCGGGGCGGCCCCAGCATTTT
>TRBJ1-3|TRBV28|NA|TRBD1
CASEDRVGNTIYF
TGTGCCAGCGAAGACAGGGTGGGAAACACCATATATTTT
>TRBJ2-7|TRBV5-6|few|NA
CASSLVTVSYEQYF
TGTGCCAGCAGCTTGGTGACAGTGTCCTACGAGCAGTACTTC
>TRBJ2-1|TRBV29-1|many|NA
CSVGVGTVKFF
NA
>TRBJ2-5|TRBV5-6|many|NA
CASSIQETQYF
TGTGCCAGCAGCATTCAAGAGACCCAGTACTTC
>TRBJ1-2|TRBV28|once|NA
CASLGGGYGDTF
TGTGCCAGCCTGGGTGGTGGGTACGGCGACACCTTC
>TRBJ2-7|TRBV25-1|many|NA
CASSGDREDYEQYF
TGTGCCAGCAGTGGGGACCGAGAAGACTACGAGCAGTACTTC
>TRBJ1-2|TRBV9|few|NA
CASSLDSNYGYTF
TGTGCCAGCAGCCTAGACAGTAACTATGGCTACACCTTC
>TRBJ2-1|TRBV19|few|TRBD2
CASSGTSGSHEQFF
TGTGCCAGTAGTGGGACTAGCGGAAGCCATGAGCAGTTCTTC
>TRBJ2-5|TRBV20-1|NA|TRBD1
CSAARTGPQETQYF
TGCAGTGCCGCACGGACAGGGCCCCAAGAGACCCAGTACTTC
>TRBJ2-3|TRBV29-1|many|TRBD2
CSVVLAEAGGDTQYF
TGCAGCGTCGTACTAGCGGAGGCTGGTGGAGATACGCAGTATTTT
>TRBJ1-1|TRBV5-1|few|TRBD1
CASSPAGQLNTEAFF
TGCGCCAGCAGCCCCGCGGGACAGTTGAACACTGAAGCTTTCTTT
>TRBJ1-3|TRBV11-2|few|TRBD1
CASSPGVGTAGNTIYF
TGTGCCAGCAGCCCGGGGGTTGGGACAGCCGGAAACACCATATATTTT
>TRBJ2-1|TRBV12-3/TRBV12-4|few|TRBD2
CASSFVLAGSYNEQFF
TGTGCCAGCAGTTTTGTACTAGCGGGCTCCTACAATGAGCAGTTCTTC
>TRBJ2-3|TRBV24-1|many|NA
CATSGGNTDTQYF
TGTGCCACCAGTGGCGGAAACACAGATACGCAGTATTTT
>TRBJ2-7|TRBV5-5|NA|TRBD1
CASSLPGQLLDEQYF
TGTGCCAGCAGCTTACCGGGACAGTTACTGGACGAGCAGTACTTC
>TRBJ2-7|TRBV5-1|NA|NA
CASSLELANYEQYF
TGCGCCAGCAGCTTGGAATTAGCGAACTACGAGCAGTACTTC
>TRBJ2-2|TRBV9|NA|NA
CASTPGHLNTGELFF
TGTGCCAGCACCCCGGGACACCTAAACACCGGGGAGCTGTTTTTT
>TRBJ2-4|TRBV5-1|few|TRBD2
CASSLRTRKNIQYF
TGCGCCAGCAGCTTGCGGACTAGAAAAAACATTCAGTACTTC
>TRBJ2-1|TRBV7-2|many|TRBD2
CASSSVTAGVGEQFF
TGTGCCAGCAGCTCTGTGACAGCGGGAGTAGGGGAGCAGTTCTTC
>TRBJ2-2|TRBV5-5|many|NA
CASSPKLFF
TGTGCCAGCAGCCCCAAGTTGTTTTTT
>TRBJ1-5|TRBV12-3/TRBV12-4|few|NA
CASSLGRFNSNQPQHF
TGTGCCAGCAGTTTAGGACGGTTCAATAGCAATCAGCCCCAGCATTTT
>TRBJ1-1|TRBV3-1|few|NA
CASSQGSPLAFF
TGTGCCAGCAGCCAAGGATCCCCCCTGGCTTTCTTT
>TRBJ2-7|TRBV19|NA|TRBD1
CASMSRTGGTYEQYF
TGTGCCAGTATGTCAAGGACAGGGGGCACCTACGAGCAGTACTTC
>TRBJ2-7|TRBV27|NA|NA
CASSLMSGYEQYF
TGTGCCAGCAGTTTAATGTCGGGCTACGAGCAGTACTTC
>TRBJ1-3|TRBV4-3|few|NA
CASSQRFGQIDFSGNTIYF
TGCGCCAGCAGCCAGCGTTTTGGGCAGATAGACTTCTCTGGAAACACCATATATTTT
>TRBJ2-2|TRBV6-4|few|NA
CASSSSNTGELFF
TGTGCCAGCAGTAGCTCGAACACCGGGGAGCTGTTTTTT
>TRBJ2-1|TRBV7-9|NA|NA
CASSLAELASYNERFF
TGTGCCAGCAGCTTAGCGGAGCTAGCGAGTTACAATGAGCGGTTCTTC
>TRBJ2-7|TRBV12-3/TRBV12-4|NA|NA
CASSTQVGRYEQYF
TGTGCCAGCAGTACTCAGGTGGGCCGCTACGAGCAGTACTTC
>TRBJ2-2|TRBV10-3|NA|NA
CAISRVSGELFF
TGTGCCATCAGCAGGGTGAGCGGGGAGCTGTTTTTT
>TRBJ2-7|TRBV12-3/TRBV12-4|NA|TRBD1
CASSLTGTGRKQYF
TGTGCCAGCAGTCTAACCGGGACAGGGCGAAAGCAGTACTTC
>TRBJ2-3|TRBV5-1|NA|NA
CASSSGGSIRDTQYF
TGCGCCAGCAGCTCCGGAGGGTCGATACGAGATACGCAGTATTTT
>TRBJ2-5|TRBV28|NA|NA
CASREGGQGLTQYF
TGTGCCAGCAGGGAGGGGGGGCAGGGCCTAACCCAGTACTTC
>TRBJ2-5|TRBV12-3/TRBV12-4|NA|NA
CASSLIGVLETQYF
TGTGCCAGCAGTTTAATAGGGGTTCTGGAGACCCAGTACTTC
>TRBJ2-1|TRBV28|NA|NA
CASRDPPREQFF
TGTGCCAGCAGAGACCCTCCCAGGGAGCAGTTCTTC
>TRBJ1-4|TRBV15|NA|NA
CATSSVAGEVLFF
TGTGCCACCAGCAGCGTTGCCGGGGAGGTACTGTTTTTT
>TRBJ2-4|TRBV5-4|NA|NA
CASSSTGKNIQYF
TGTGCCAGCAGTTCGACGGGGAAAAACATTCAGTACTTC
>TRBJ2-5|TRBV5-6|many|NA
CASSLPGPYQETQYF
TGTGCCAGCAGCTTGCCGGGCCCTTACCAAGAGACCCAGTACTTC
>TRBJ2-2|TRBV6-2/TRBV6-3|few|TRBD2
CASSYGTSTGELFF
TGTGCCAGCAGTTACGGGACTAGCACCGGGGAGCTGTTTTTT
>TRBJ2-5|TRBV4-1|NA|NA
CASSQGGGRETQYF
TGCGCCAGCAGCCAAGGCGGAGGAAGAGAGACCCAGTACTTC
>TRBJ2-7|TRBV9|NA|TRBD1
CASSTGDVTYEQYF
TGTGCCAGCAGTACAGGGGACGTAACCTACGAGCAGTACTTC
>TRBJ2-3|TRBV27|NA|NA
CASRLNRGGSDTQYF
TGTGCCAGCAGACTTAACAGGGGAGGATCAGATACGCAGTATTTT
>TRBJ2-3|TRBV10-3|NA|TRBD2
CASNPGLAGGTDTQYF
TGTGCCAGCAACCCCGGACTAGCGGGTGGCACAGATACGCAGTATTTT
>TRBJ1-1|TRBV20-1|NA|TRBD1
CSAQKQGAAMNTEAFF
TGCAGTGCACAAAAACAGGGGGCGGCAATGAACACTGAAGCTTTCTTT
>TRBJ1-2|TRBV28|few|TRBD1
CASGRPGQGFGYTF
TGTGCCAGCGGAAGACCGGGACAGGGGTTTGGCTACACCTTC
>TRBJ2-7|TRBV20-1|NA|NA
CSATPEGGLKQYF
TGCAGTGCTACTCCAGAAGGGGGTCTAAAGCAGTACTTC
>TRBJ2-7|TRBV25-1|NA|NA
CASKTGRCVFYEQYF
TGTGCCAGCAAGACAGGTCGGTGTGTATTTTACGAGCAGTACTTC
>TRBJ2-2|TRBV18|few|NA
CASSPQQRRGIAGELFF
TGTGCCAGCTCACCACAACAGCGGAGGGGCATCGCCGGGGAGCTGTTTTTT
>TRBJ2-1|TRBV29-1|few|TRBD2
CSVAGTSGRAPFSYNEQFF
TGCAGCGTCGCCGGGACTAGCGGGAGGGCGCCCTTCTCCTACAATGAGCAGTTCTTC
>TRBJ2-5|TRBV28|few|TRBD1
CASSRVQGRQTQYF
TGTGCCAGCAGCCGTGTACAGGGGAGACAGACCCAGTACTTC
>TRBJ1-2|TRBV20-1|few|NA
CSADLQGGYGYTF
TGCAGTGCTGATCTACAGGGAGGCTATGGCTACACCTTC
>TRBJ2-7|TRBV7-2|NA|TRBD2
CASSFRGGASYEQYF
TGTGCCAGCAGCTTTCGGGGGGGGGCTTCCTACGAGCAGTACTTC
>TRBJ2-7|TRBV5-1|few|NA
CASSPEGWSSYEQYF
TGCGCCAGCAGCCCGGAAGGTTGGAGCTCCTACGAGCAGTACTTC